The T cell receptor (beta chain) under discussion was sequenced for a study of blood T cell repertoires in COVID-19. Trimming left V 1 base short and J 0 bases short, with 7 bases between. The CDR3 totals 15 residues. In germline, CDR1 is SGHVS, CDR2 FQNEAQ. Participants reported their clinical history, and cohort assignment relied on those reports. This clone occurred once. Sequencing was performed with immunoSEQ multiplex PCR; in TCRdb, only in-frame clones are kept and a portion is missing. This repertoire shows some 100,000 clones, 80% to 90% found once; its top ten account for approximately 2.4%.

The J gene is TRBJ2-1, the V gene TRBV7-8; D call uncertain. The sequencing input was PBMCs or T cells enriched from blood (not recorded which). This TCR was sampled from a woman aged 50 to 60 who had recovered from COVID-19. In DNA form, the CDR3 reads TGTGCCAGCAGCTTAGAGCCATCCTCCTACAATGAGCAGTTCTTC. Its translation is CASSLEPSSYNEQFF.